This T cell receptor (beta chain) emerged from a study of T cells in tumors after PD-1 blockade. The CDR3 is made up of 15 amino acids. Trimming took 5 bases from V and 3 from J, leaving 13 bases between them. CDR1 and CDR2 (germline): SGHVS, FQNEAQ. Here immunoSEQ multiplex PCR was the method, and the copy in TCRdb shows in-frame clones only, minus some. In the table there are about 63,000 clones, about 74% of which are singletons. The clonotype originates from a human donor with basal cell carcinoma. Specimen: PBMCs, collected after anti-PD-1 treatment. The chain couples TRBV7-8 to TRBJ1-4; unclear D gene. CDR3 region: CASSPSELSNEKLFF. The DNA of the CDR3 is TGTGCCAGCAGCCCGTCGGAACTCTCTAATGAAAAACTGTTTTTT.